One sample yielded the 20 T cell receptor beta chains listed below, sequenced in a study of blood T cell repertoires in COVID-19 (dated by TCRdb to the early 2020s). Library preparation used the immunoSEQ multiplex PCR assay. TCRdb's version of the immuneACCESS table is confined to in-frame rearrangements and falls short of the full clone set. An unresolved V gene accounts for under half of the shortfall where checked; the remainder is of unknown origin. The sample includes more than 300,000 clones, with about 93% observed a single time. Jointly, the top ten make up roughly 3.5% of the sample. The sequencing input was peripheral blood. Receptors originate from a woman younger than 30 who had recovered from COVID-19.

The count of this clone is one. The chain couples TRBV6-5 to TRBJ2-7; perhaps TRBD1 as D (5 bases). The V and J ends lost 6 bases and 6 bases respectively, with 12 bases between them. The CDR3 has 12 residues. CDR1 is MNHEY, CDR2 SVGAGI, per germline. The CDR3 DNA reads TGTGCCAGCAGGGACCCAGGGTTCGAGCAGTACGTC. Translated: CASRDPGFEQYV.

This chain connects TRBV19 to TRBJ1-2; D is unresolved. This CDR3 is 14 amino acids long. Trimming removed 5 bases at V and 1 base at J, with 11 bases between. Per germline, CDR1 LNHDA and CDR2 SQIVND (reference sequence). The CDR3: CASSPLTNNYGYTF. CDR3 coding DNA: TGTGCCAGTAGTCCCTTGACAAATAACTATGGCTACACCTTC.

This clone came up a few times. The CDR3 reads CASTVSGRATGELFF. The CDR3 DNA follows: TGTGCCAGTACGGTTAGCGGGAGGGCCACCGGGGAGCTGTTTTTT. The rearrangement joins TRBV19 to TRBJ2-2, with TRBD2 matching 11 bases. Germline values: CDR1 LNHDA, CDR2 SQIVND (reference sequence). The CDR3 totals 15 residues. V trimming: 7 bases; J trimming: 4 bases; junction bases outside the gene matches: 5.

This CDR3 is CASSLSGATQYNEQFF. DNA of the CDR3: TGTGCCAGCAGCTTATCGGGAGCCACCCAATACAATGAGCAGTTCTTC. The chain carries TRBV7-2 and TRBJ2-1; D may be TRBD2 (6 bases). Germline-derived CDR1 and CDR2 are SGHTA and FQGNSA. The CDR3 is made up of 16 amino acids. Trimming shortened V by 2 bases and J by 4 bases, and 15 bases separated the two germline ends.

The V and J genes are TRBV6-6 and TRBJ1-1; 8 bases fit TRBD1. V shed 5 bases, J shed 5 bases, and the junction held 16 bases outside the gene matches. The CDR3 loop spans 17 amino acids. CDR1 is MNHNY and CDR2 is SVGAGI in the germline V gene (reference sequence). As DNA, the CDR3 is TGTGCCAGCAGTCCCGGACAGGGTGATCTTTTTTGGACTGAAGCTTTCTTT. Translation: CASSPGQGDLFWTEAFF.

The chain joins TRBV5-1 to TRBJ2-2, with 8 bases matching TRBD2. Germline V CDR1 and CDR2: SGHRS, YFSETQ. The ends lost 0 bases at V and 6 bases at J; junction bases unmatched: 4. The CDR3 is made up of 15 amino acids. CDR3 residues: CASSLVGLEPGELFF. The CDR3 DNA is TGCGCCAGCAGCTTGGTGGGACTAGAACCCGGGGAGCTGTTTTTT.

The rearrangement uses TRBV4-3 and TRBJ2-1; 11 nucleotides match TRBD2. The length of the CDR3 is 18 residues. Germline CDR1 LGHNA, CDR2 YSLEER. The V and J ends lost 5 bases and 3 bases, in that order; junction bases with no gene match: 12. CDR3 DNA: TGCGCCAGCAGCGTTCGGCTAGCGGGAGGCAGGGTCTACAATGAGCAGTTCTTC. Translating it yields CASSVRLAGGRVYNEQFF.

CDR3 amino acids: CAWQPGHLPGVEKLFF. The CDR3 nucleotides are TGTGCCTGGCAACCGGGACACCTCCCAGGGGTTGAAAAACTGTTTTTT. The chain employs TRBV30 and TRBJ1-4, with D possibly TRBD1 on 6 matching bases. V was shortened by 5 bases and J by 7 bases, with 23 bases between the two germline ends. Germline V lookup: CDR1 GTSNPN, CDR2 SVGIG (reference sequence). The CDR3 extends over 16 amino acids.

As to this clone: Additional DNA sequences in this sample encode the identical CDR3. CDR3 sequence reads: CASSLTSYGYTF. The CDR3 coding sequence is TGTGCCAGCAGCCTAACCTCCTATGGCTACACCTTC. This chain joins TRBV13 and TRBJ1-2; D is undetermined. V was shortened by 5 bases and J by 4 bases, with 8 bases between the two germline ends. The germline V gene encodes CDR1 PRHDT and CDR2 FYEKMQ (reference sequence). The CDR3 totals 12 residues.

This clone was detected once. The rearrangement joins TRBV27 to TRBJ1-6; TRBD1 might be the D (5 bases). V was clipped by 5 bases and J by 0 bases, with 17 bases between them. The CDR3 is made up of 18 amino acids. Germline V lookup: CDR1 MNHEY, CDR2 SMNVEV (reference sequence). CDR3: CASSASRGRSSYNSPLHF. Written as DNA, the CDR3 is TGTGCCAGCAGTGCCTCACGGGGGAGGAGCTCCTATAATTCACCCCTCCACTTT.

The chain uses TRBV9 and TRBJ2-1; 12 bases line up with TRBD2. V lost 6 bases to trimming and J lost 12 bases; unmatched junction nucleotides: 10. Looked up from germline, CDR1 is SGDLS and CDR2 is YYNGEE. CDR3 length: 14 residues. CDR3 DNA: TGTGCCAGCAACCAACTAGCGGGAGGTCCTGGGCAGTTCTTC. Its translation: CASNQLAGGPGQFF.

The gene calls are TRBV6-5 and TRBJ1-2; unclear D gene. The CDR3 consists of 13 residues. CDR1 MNHEY and CDR2 SVGAGI come from the germline V gene. V shed 7 bases and J shed 5 bases, with 14 bases lying between them. CDR3 in amino acids: CASKRGSWYGYTF. The CDR3 DNA reads TGTGCCAGCAAGAGAGGGTCGTGGTATGGCTACACCTTC.

The chain joins TRBV5-1 to TRBJ2-3; 10 bases fit TRBD2. Germline-derived CDR1 and CDR2 are SGHRS and YFSETQ. The ends lost 1 base at V and 3 bases at J; junction bases unmatched: 2. This CDR3 spans 15 amino acids. For the CDR3, the DNA is TGCGCCAGCAGCTTGACTAGCGGGATAACAGATACGCAGTATTTT. Translation gives CASSLTSGITDTQYF.

The rearrangement links TRBV10-3 to TRBJ2-1, with D perhaps matching TRBD1 (6 bases). V was shortened by 7 bases and J by 5 bases, with 12 bases between the two germline ends. Germline V gene lookup returns CDR1 ENHRY and CDR2 SYGVKD. The CDR3 sequence is 13 residues long. As DNA, the CDR3 is TGTGCCATCACTGCAGGGGTTAACAATGAGCAGTTCTTC. Its translation is CAITAGVNNEQFF.

This chain joins TRBV6-5 and TRBJ1-2; 12 nucleotides match TRBD1. J lost 8 bases, V lost 5 bases, and 6 bases had no gene match. CDR3 length equals 14 residues. Germline values: CDR1 MNHEY, CDR2 SVGAGI. The CDR3 loop is CASSILGTGGGYTF. In DNA, the CDR3 is TGTGCCAGCAGTATCTTAGGGACAGGGGGCGGCTACACCTTC.

J is TRBJ2-2 and V is TRBV30; 9 bases map to TRBD1. CDR3 length: 16 residues. The V gene end was trimmed by 5 bases and the J gene end by 6 bases; junction bases not matched to a gene: 13. Per germline, CDR1 GTSNPN and CDR2 SVGIG (reference sequence). The CDR3 DNA follows: TGTGCCTGGTCGATACGCACAGGGGGCGCCTCCGGGGAGCTGTTTTTT. It codes for CAWSIRTGGASGELFF. Looking up the rest from reference TRBV30 and TRBJ2-2 gives the full variable domain: SQTIHQWPATLVQPVGSPLSLECTVEGTSNPNLYWYRQAAGRGLQLLFYSVGIGQISSEVPQNLSASRPQDRQFILSSKKLLLSDSGFYLCAWSIRTGGASGELFFGEGSRLTVL.

The rearrangement links TRBV10-1 to TRBJ2-5, with D tentatively TRBD1 (6 bases). V gave up 0 bases and J gave up 3 bases, with 8 bases separating them. Looked up from germline, CDR1 is WNHNN and CDR2 is SYGVQD (reference sequence). The CDR3 has 14 amino acids. In DNA, the CDR3 is TGCGCCAGCAGTGAGTCGAACAGGGAAGAGACCCAGTACTTC. Translated: CASSESNREETQYF.

This chain connects TRBV6-6 to TRBJ2-1; 9 bases fit TRBD1. The V segment lost 7 bases and the J segment 6 bases; nucleotides outside the gene matches: 7. The CDR3 has 14 residues. Per germline, CDR1 MNHNY and CDR2 SVGAGI (reference sequence). The CDR3 spells CASIRDRDLNEQFF. The DNA for the CDR3 is TGTGCCAGCATAAGGGACAGGGACCTCAATGAGCAGTTCTTC.

V is TRBV6-1 and J is TRBJ2-5, with D possibly TRBD1 on 6 matching bases. The V gene lost 6 bases and the J gene lost 2 bases, with 13 bases spanning the gap. The CDR3 is made up of 14 amino acids. Germline V gene sequence: CDR1 MNHNS, CDR2 SASEGT. CDR3 bases: TGTGCCAGCAGGAGACAGGCGCGACAAGAGACCCAGTACTTC. This encodes CASRRQARQETQYF.

The chain combines TRBV2 with TRBJ2-3; 7 nucleotides match TRBD1. Per germline, CDR1 SNHLY and CDR2 FYNNEI. This CDR3 is built from 16 residues. The V gene end was trimmed by 8 bases and the J gene end by 0 bases; junction bases not matched to a gene: 11. The chain's CDR3 is CASGRDSRSSTDTQYF. CDR3 DNA: TGTGCCAGCGGACGGGACAGCCGATCTAGCACAGATACGCAGTATTTT.